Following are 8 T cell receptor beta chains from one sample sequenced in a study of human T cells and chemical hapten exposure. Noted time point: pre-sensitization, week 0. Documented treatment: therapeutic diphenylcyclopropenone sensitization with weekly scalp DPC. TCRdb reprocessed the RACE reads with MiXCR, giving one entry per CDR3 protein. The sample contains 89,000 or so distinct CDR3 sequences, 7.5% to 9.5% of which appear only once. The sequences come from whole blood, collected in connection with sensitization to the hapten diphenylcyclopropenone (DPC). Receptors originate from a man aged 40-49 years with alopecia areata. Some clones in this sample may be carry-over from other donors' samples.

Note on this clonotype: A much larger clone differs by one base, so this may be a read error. CDR3 amino acids: CSVEDPGRDMQYF. CDR3 nucleotides: TGCAGCGTTGAAGATCCAGGGAGAGATATGCAGTATTTT. V gene TRBV29-1 combines with J gene TRBJ2-3; the D gene could be TRBD1 or TRBD2 (5 bases each). Germline values: CDR1 SQVTM, CDR2 ANQGSEA. CDR3 size: 13 residues.

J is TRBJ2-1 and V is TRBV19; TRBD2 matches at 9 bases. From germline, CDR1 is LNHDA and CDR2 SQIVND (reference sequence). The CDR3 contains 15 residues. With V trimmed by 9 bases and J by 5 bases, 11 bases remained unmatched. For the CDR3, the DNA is TGTGCCAGCCGTAAAAATAGCGGGAGCGACAATGAGCAGTTCTTC. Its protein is CASRKNSGSDNEQFF.

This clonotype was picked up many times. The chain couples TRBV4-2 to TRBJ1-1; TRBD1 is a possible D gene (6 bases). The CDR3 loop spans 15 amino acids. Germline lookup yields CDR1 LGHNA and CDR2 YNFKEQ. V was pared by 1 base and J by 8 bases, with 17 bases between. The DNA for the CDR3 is TGTGCCAGCAGCCAAGGTGAAAGGGGGGGCGGAGAAGCTTTCTTT. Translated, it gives CASSQGERGGGEAFF.

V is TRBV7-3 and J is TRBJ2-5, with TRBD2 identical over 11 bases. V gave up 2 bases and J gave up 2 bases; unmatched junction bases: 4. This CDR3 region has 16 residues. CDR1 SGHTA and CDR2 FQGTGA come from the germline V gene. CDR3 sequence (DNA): TGTGCCAGCAGCTTAGGACCTAGCGGGGGGCAAGAGACCCAGTACTTC. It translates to CASSLGPSGGQETQYF.

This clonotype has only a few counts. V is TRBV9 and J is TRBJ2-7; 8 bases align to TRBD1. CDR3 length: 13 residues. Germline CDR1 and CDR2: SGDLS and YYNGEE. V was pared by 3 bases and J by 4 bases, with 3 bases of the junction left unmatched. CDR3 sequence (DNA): TGTGCCAGCAGCGCCCAGGGGGCATACGAGCAGTACGTC. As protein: CASSAQGAYEQYV.

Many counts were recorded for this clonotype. The CDR3 nucleotides read TGCAGCGTTGGGTCCGGTCCAGCCTACGAGCAGTACGTC. This codes for CSVGSGPAYEQYV. This chain connects TRBV29-1 to TRBJ2-7, with D unresolved. With 4 bases removed from V and 2 bases from J, the gap between germline ends came to 12 bases. Germline CDR1 reads SQVTM; CDR2 reads ANQGSEA. The CDR3 totals 13 residues.

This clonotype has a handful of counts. DNA of the CDR3: TGTGCCATCAACTCAAAGGGACTAGCGGACATTCAGTACTTC. Protein: CAINSKGLADIQYF. This sequence joins TRBV10-3 and TRBJ2-4; TRBD2 matches 11 bases. Germline V lookup: CDR1 ENHRY, CDR2 SYGVKD. The CDR3 extends over 14 amino acids. Trimming took 7 bases from V and 8 from J; bases not matched to a gene: 7.

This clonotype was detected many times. CDR3 protein: CASRPLAGLGPGELFF. Written as DNA, the CDR3 is TGTGCCAGCAGGCCTCTAGCGGGATTAGGCCCCGGGGAGCTGTTTTTT. This rearrangement joins TRBV6-2 or TRBV6-3 to TRBJ2-2; 9 positions match TRBD2. Germline loops: CDR1 MNHEY, CDR2 SVGEGT. The V gene end was trimmed by 6 bases and the J gene end by 6 bases; junction bases not matched to a gene: 11. The CDR3 has 16 residues.